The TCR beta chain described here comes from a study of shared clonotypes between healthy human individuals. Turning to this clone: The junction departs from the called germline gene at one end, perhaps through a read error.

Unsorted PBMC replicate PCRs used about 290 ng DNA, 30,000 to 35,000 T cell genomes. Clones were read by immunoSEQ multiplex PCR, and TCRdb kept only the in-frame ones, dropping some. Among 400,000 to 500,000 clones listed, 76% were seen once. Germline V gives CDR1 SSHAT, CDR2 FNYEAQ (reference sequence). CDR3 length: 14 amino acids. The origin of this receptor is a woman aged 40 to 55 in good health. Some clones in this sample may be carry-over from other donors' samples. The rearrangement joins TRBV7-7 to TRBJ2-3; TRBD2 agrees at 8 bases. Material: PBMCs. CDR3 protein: CASSTGTSADTQYF. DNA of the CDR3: TGTGCTAGCAGCACCGGGACTAGTGCAGATACGCAGTATTTT.